One sample yielded the 2 T cell receptor beta chains listed below, sequenced in a study of technical replicates of blood from a handful of donors. This table comes from immunoSEQ multiplex PCR, and its TCRdb copy is limited to in-frame clones, with some not included. The table records 75,000 to 95,000 clones, about nine tenths of them present only once. What was sequenced was T cells isolated from PBMCs. The receptors stem from a human donor in good health.

V and J are TRBV11-3 and TRBJ2-5, with TRBD2 identical over 9 bases. The germline gives CDR1 SGHNT, CDR2 YENEEA. V was clipped by 5 bases and J by 5 bases; unmatched bases: 12. The CDR3 sequence is 16 residues long. Written as DNA, the CDR3 is TGTGCCAGCAGCAAAATGGCCGGACTAGCGAGGGAGACCCAGTACTTC. Its translation is CASSKMAGLARETQYF.

The rearrangement joins TRBV5-1 to TRBJ2-7; 9 bases are a match to TRBD1. V dropped 4 bases and J dropped 0; count of bases not matched to a gene: 5. This CDR3 spans 15 amino acids. The germline V gene encodes CDR1 SGHRS and CDR2 YFSETQ. The CDR3 DNA reads as TGCGCCAGCAGCCCTTGGACAGGGGTCTCCTACGAGCAGTACTTC. As protein: CASSPWTGVSYEQYF.